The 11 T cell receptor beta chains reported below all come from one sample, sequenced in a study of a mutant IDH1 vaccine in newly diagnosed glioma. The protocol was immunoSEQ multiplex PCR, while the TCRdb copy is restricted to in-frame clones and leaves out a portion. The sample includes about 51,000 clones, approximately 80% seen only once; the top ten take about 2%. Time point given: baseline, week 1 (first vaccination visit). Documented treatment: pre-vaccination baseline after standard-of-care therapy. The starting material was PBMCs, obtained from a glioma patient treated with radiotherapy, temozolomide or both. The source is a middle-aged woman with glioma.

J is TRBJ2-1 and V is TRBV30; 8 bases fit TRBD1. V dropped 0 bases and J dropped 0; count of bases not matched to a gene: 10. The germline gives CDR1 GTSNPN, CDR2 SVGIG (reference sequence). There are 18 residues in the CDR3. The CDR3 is CAWSVGQGARGSYNEQFF. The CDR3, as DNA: TGTGCCTGGAGTGTGGGGCAGGGGGCGCGGGGCTCCTACAATGAGCAGTTCTTC.

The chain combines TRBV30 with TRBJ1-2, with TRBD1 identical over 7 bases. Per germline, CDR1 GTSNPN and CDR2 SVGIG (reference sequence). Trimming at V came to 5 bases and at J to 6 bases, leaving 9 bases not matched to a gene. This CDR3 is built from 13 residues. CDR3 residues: CAWAHGTVHGYTF. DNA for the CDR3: TGTGCCTGGGCCCACGGGACAGTCCATGGCTACACCTTC.

For the CDR3, the DNA is TGTGCTAGTGGTTTGCTAGCGGGGGGGTTTACCGGGGAGCTGTTTTTT. This codes for CASGLLAGGFTGELFF. This chain links TRBV12-5 with TRBJ2-2; 12 bases are a match to TRBD2. Germline V gene lookup returns CDR1 LGHNT and CDR2 FRNRAP. This CDR3 is 16 amino acids long. Trimming removed 2 bases from V and 5 bases from J; junction bases left unmatched: 3.

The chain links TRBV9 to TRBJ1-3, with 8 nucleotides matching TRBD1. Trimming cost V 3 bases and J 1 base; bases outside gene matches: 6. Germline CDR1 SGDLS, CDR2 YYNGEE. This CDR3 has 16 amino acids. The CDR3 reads CASSAQGQGSGNTIYF. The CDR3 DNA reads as TGTGCCAGCAGCGCTCAAGGACAGGGTTCTGGAAACACCATATATTTT.

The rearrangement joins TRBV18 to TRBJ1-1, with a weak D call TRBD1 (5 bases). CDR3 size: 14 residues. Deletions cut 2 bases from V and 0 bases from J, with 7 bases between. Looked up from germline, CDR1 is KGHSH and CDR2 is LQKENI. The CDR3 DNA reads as TGTGCCAGCTCACCAGGGACCTTGAACACTGAAGCTTTCTTT. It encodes CASSPGTLNTEAFF.

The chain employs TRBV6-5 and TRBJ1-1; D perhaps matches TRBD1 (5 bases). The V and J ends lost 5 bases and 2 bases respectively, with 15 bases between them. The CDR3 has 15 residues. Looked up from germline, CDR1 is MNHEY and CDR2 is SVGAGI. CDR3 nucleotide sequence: TGTGCCAGCAGTAAACGCAGGGAATTCAACACTGAAGCTTTCTTT. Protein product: CASSKRREFNTEAFF.

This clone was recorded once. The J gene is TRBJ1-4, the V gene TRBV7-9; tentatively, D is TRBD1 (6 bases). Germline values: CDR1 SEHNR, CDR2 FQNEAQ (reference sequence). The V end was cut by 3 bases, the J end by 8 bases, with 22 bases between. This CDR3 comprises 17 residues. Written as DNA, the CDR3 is TGTGCCAGCAGCTTCCCTGAAGGGGGGATCGGAGAGGAAAAACTGTTTTTT. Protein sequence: CASSFPEGGIGEEKLFF.

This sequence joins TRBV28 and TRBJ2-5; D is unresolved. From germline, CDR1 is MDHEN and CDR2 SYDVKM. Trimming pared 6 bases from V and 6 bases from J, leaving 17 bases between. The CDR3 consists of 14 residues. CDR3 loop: CASRPRGSSQTQYF. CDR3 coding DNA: TGTGCCAGCAGACCTCGTGGTAGCAGCCAGACCCAGTACTTC.

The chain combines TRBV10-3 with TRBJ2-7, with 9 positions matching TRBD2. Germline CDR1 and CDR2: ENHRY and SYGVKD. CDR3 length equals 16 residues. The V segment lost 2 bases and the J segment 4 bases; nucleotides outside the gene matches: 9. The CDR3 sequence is CAISEGGTSRSYEQYF. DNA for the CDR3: TGTGCCATCAGTGAGGGGGGGACTAGCCGAAGTTACGAGCAGTACTTC.

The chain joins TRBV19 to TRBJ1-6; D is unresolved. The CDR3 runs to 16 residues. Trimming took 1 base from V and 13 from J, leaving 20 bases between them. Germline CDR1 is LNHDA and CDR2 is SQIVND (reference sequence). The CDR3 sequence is CASSIAPSQLVPPLHF. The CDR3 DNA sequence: TGTGCCAGTAGTATAGCCCCCTCCCAACTAGTACCTCCCCTCCACTTT.

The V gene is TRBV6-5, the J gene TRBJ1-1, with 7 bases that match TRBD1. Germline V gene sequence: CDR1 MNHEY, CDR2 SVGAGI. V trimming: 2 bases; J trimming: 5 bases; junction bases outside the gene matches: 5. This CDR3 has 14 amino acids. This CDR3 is CASSYQGEGTEAFF. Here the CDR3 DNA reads TGTGCCAGCAGTTACCAGGGGGAGGGGACTGAAGCTTTCTTT.